The 26 T cell receptor beta chains below come from one sample, sequenced in a study of cytotoxic CD8 clonotypes in ibrutinib-treated CLL. Sequencing used immunoSEQ multiplex PCR; TCRdb keeps in-frame clones, though not all of them. The table includes 58,000 or so clones, approximately 62% detected once. Sequencing was performed on PBMCs, taken after 12 months of ibrutinib treatment. The receptors stem from a human donor with chronic lymphocytic leukemia.

V and J are TRBV11-2 and TRBJ2-2, with 7 bases matching TRBD1. This CDR3 region has 14 residues. V trimming: 5 bases; J trimming: 4 bases; junction bases outside the gene matches: 4. Germline CDR1 and CDR2: SGHAT and FQNNGV. The CDR3: CASSLQGTTGELFF. The DNA for the CDR3 is TGTGCCAGCAGCCTACAGGGGACCACCGGGGAGCTGTTTTTT.

The rearrangement joins TRBV4-1 to TRBJ1-1, with no clear D. The V gene's germline CDR1 is MGHRA and CDR2 YSYEKL. The length of the CDR3 is 15 residues. Trimming removed 6 bases at V and 0 bases at J, with 14 bases between. The DNA of the CDR3 is TGCGCCAGCAGAGCGCCACAGAGACTGAACACTGAAGCTTTCTTT. It codes for CASRAPQRLNTEAFF.

This sequence joins TRBV27 and TRBJ1-2; 10 bases map to TRBD1. CDR1 is MNHEY and CDR2 is SMNVEV in the germline V gene (reference sequence). The CDR3 spans 14 residues. V shed 6 bases, J shed 8 bases, and the junction held 9 bases outside the gene matches. CDR3 in amino acids: CASSYSGTGEGYTF. Here the CDR3 DNA reads TGTGCCAGCAGCTACTCCGGGACAGGGGAAGGCTACACCTTC.

V usage is TRBV11-1 and J usage is TRBJ2-7; TRBD2 matches 8 bases. Germline CDR1 SGHAT, CDR2 FQDESV (reference sequence). The V gene end was trimmed by 6 bases and the J gene end by 2 bases; junction bases not matched to a gene: 9. The CDR3 has 15 residues. CDR3 sequence reads: CASSPAQRGTYEQYF. The CDR3, as DNA: TGTGCCAGCAGTCCAGCGCAGCGGGGGACCTACGAGCAGTACTTC. Looking up the rest from reference TRBV11-1 and TRBJ2-7 gives the full variable domain: EAEVAQSPRYKITEKSQAVAFWCDPISGHATLYWYRQILGQGPELLVQFQDESVVDDSQLPKDRFSAERLKGVDSTLKIQPAELGDSAMYLCASSPAQRGTYEQYFGPGTRLTVT.

The chain couples TRBV2 to TRBJ2-7; 8 bases map to TRBD1. This CDR3 is built from 14 residues. CDR1 is SNHLY and CDR2 is FYNNEI in the germline V gene. V lost 7 bases, J lost 1 base, and 6 bases stayed unmatched. This chain's CDR3 is CASTRRDRSYEQYF. The CDR3 DNA is TGTGCCAGCACCCGCCGGGACAGGTCCTACGAGCAGTACTTC.

The V call is TRBV11-2, the J call TRBJ2-6; D gene ambiguous. The CDR3 consists of 13 residues. Germline V CDR1 and CDR2: SGHAT, FQNNGV. Trimming took off 1 base at V and 4 bases at J, with 2 bases between the two ends. The chain's CDR3 is CASSLGGANVLTF. CDR3 nucleotide sequence: TGTGCCAGCAGCTTAGGAGGGGCCAACGTCCTGACTTTC. Supplemented by reference TRBV11-2 and TRBJ2-6, the full variable domain reads EAGVAQSPRYKIIEKRQSVAFWCNPISGHATLYWYQQILGQGPKLLIQFQNNGVVDDSQLPKDRFSAERLKGVDSTLKIQPAKLEDSAVYLCASSLGGANVLTFGAGSRLTVL.

The rearrangement joins TRBV2 to TRBJ2-5; the D is unclear. The CDR3 sequence is 12 residues long. Germline values: CDR1 SNHLY, CDR2 FYNNEI. Trimming cost V 6 bases and J 3 bases, with 8 bases left between them. This CDR3 is CASRALKETQYF. CDR3 sequence (DNA): TGTGCCAGCAGAGCGCTAAAAGAGACCCAGTACTTC.

This clone was seen more than once but under ten times. This chain uses TRBV5-5 with TRBJ1-5; D not certain. There are 14 residues in the CDR3. V lost 4 bases, J lost 7 bases, and 15 bases lay in between. Germline CDR1 is SGHKS and CDR2 is YYEKEE (reference sequence). The CDR3: CASSQRGLGQPQHF. CDR3 sequence (DNA): TGTGCCAGCAGCCAAAGAGGGCTGGGGCAGCCCCAGCATTTT.

The chain links TRBV7-9 to TRBJ2-5, with D unclear. This CDR3 comprises 12 residues. Germline V gene sequence: CDR1 SEHNR, CDR2 FQNEAQ (reference sequence). V gave up 2 bases and J gave up 5 bases, with 6 bases separating them. The CDR3: CASSLYSETQYF. The CDR3 DNA follows: TGTGCCAGCAGCTTATACTCTGAGACCCAGTACTTC. Supplemented by reference TRBV7-9 and TRBJ2-5, the full variable domain reads DTGVSQNPRHKITKRGQNVTFRCDPISEHNRLYWYRQTLGQGPEFLTYFQNEAQLEKSRLLSDRFSAERPKGSFSTLEIQRTEQGDSAMYLCASSLYSETQYFGPGTRLLVL.

The chain employs TRBV7-8 and TRBJ2-1, with TRBD2 matching 10 bases. Germline lookup yields CDR1 SGHVS and CDR2 FQNEAQ. J lost 4 bases, V lost 6 bases, and 6 bases had no gene match. The CDR3 has 15 residues. The CDR3 reads CASSPPGLAYNEQFF. The CDR3 DNA is TGTGCCAGCAGTCCCCCGGGACTAGCGTACAATGAGCAGTTCTTC. Complete variable domain (other parts from reference TRBV7-8 and TRBJ2-1): GAGVSQSPRYKVAKRGQDVALRCDPISGHVSLFWYQQALGQGPEFLTYFQNEAQLDKSGLPSDRFFAERPEGSVSTLKIQRTQQEDSAVYLCASSPPGLAYNEQFFGPGTRLTVL.

This clone was seen more than once but under ten times. The V call is TRBV14, the J call TRBJ1-4, with a weak D call TRBD1 (5 bases). The CDR3 is 15 amino acids. The V gene lost 4 bases and the J gene lost 7 bases, with 16 bases spanning the gap. Germline CDR1 SGHDN, CDR2 FVKESK. CDR3 loop: CASSRIGGVPEKLFF. The DNA of the CDR3 is TGTGCCAGCAGCCGGATAGGAGGGGTACCTGAAAAACTGTTTTTT.

V usage is TRBV27 and J usage is TRBJ1-3; D remains unclear. The CDR3 is 16 amino acids. With 2 bases removed from V and 4 bases from J, the gap between germline ends came to 15 bases. CDR1 and CDR2 from the germline V gene are MNHEY and SMNVEV (reference sequence). The CDR3 loop reads CASSLTPRLQGNTIYF. CDR3 DNA sequence: TGTGCCAGCAGTTTAACCCCCCGCCTCCAGGGAAACACCATATATTTT.

V is TRBV14 and J is TRBJ1-2; no clear D gene. Trimming shortened V by 4 bases and J by 8 bases, and 17 bases separated the two germline ends. The CDR3 covers 14 residues. The germline gives CDR1 SGHDN, CDR2 FVKESK. The chain's CDR3 is CASSRWGSTEGYTF. In DNA, the CDR3 is TGTGCCAGCAGCCGCTGGGGTTCGACGGAAGGCTACACCTTC.

V is TRBV5-1 and J is TRBJ1-1; the D gene is possibly TRBD1 (6 bases). This CDR3 has 14 amino acids. V was clipped by 4 bases and J by 4 bases, with 14 bases between them. CDR1 and CDR2 from the germline V gene are SGHRS and YFSETQ. The CDR3 loop reads CASSLVLGGTEAFF. The CDR3 nucleotides read TGCGCCAGCAGCCTTGTCCTAGGGGGCACTGAAGCTTTCTTT. The whole variable domain, remainder taken from reference TRBV5-1 and TRBJ1-1, is KAGVTQTPRYLIKTRGQQVTLSCSPISGHRSVSWYQQTPGQGLQFLFEYFSETQRNKGNFPGRFSGRQFSNSRSEMNVSTLELGDSALYLCASSLVLGGTEAFFGQGTRLTVV.

The chain links TRBV27 to TRBJ2-5; 7 bases fit TRBD2. The CDR3 contains 16 residues. Germline CDR1 reads MNHEY; CDR2 reads SMNVEV (reference sequence). V dropped 6 bases and J dropped 5; count of bases not matched to a gene: 15. The CDR3 reads CASSLTSSGRRETQYF. CDR3 in DNA: TGTGCCAGCAGCCTGACGTCTAGCGGCCGCCGGGAGACCCAGTACTTC.

Only a few counts were recorded for this clone. V gene TRBV2 combines with J gene TRBJ1-2, with 7 positions matching TRBD1. The CDR3 covers 12 residues. V lost 10 bases and J lost 0; bases outside the gene matches: 2. Per germline, CDR1 SNHLY and CDR2 FYNNEI. The DNA for the CDR3 is TGTGCCACTGGGACAGCTAACTATGGCTACACCTTC. Its protein product is CATGTANYGYTF.

This clone was seen only a few times. The chain combines TRBV21-1 with TRBJ2-3; the table's D call TRBD1 went unverified against the DNA. TRBV21-1 represents a pseudogene. This CDR3 has 16 amino acids. CDR3 region: CASSLNGQKSTDTQYF. CDR3 nucleotide sequence: TGTGCCAGCAGCCTCAACGGACAGAAAAGCACAGATACGCAGTATTTT.

This chain connects TRBV18 to TRBJ1-1; 7 bases agree with TRBD1. This CDR3 spans 13 amino acids. The germline V gene encodes CDR1 KGHSH and CDR2 LQKENI. Germline trimming cut 5 bases from V and 4 bases from J; bases unmatched to any gene: 4. Here the CDR3 DNA reads TGTGCCAGCTCATCAAACAGGGGCACTGAAGCTTTCTTT. Encoded protein: CASSSNRGTEAFF.

The chain carries TRBV5-1 and TRBJ1-6; 7 bases agree with TRBD1. The J segment lost 0 bases and the V segment lost 4 bases, leaving 7 bases of the junction unmatched. CDR3 length: 17 residues. Looked up from germline, CDR1 is SGHRS and CDR2 is YFSETQ. CDR3 sequence: CASSMRTGDSYNSPLHF. The CDR3 region has the DNA TGCGCCAGCAGCATGAGGACAGGCGACTCCTATAATTCACCCCTCCACTTT.

The CDR3 loop is CAWSPGLGADTQYF. The DNA of the CDR3 is TGTGCCTGGAGCCCGGGACTAGGGGCAGATACGCAGTATTTT. J is TRBJ2-3 and V is TRBV30; TRBD2 matches 8 bases. The CDR3 loop spans 14 amino acids. CDR1 and CDR2 from the germline V gene are GTSNPN and SVGIG (reference sequence). V shed 3 bases, J shed 4 bases, and the junction held 6 bases outside the gene matches. The whole variable domain, filled in from reference TRBV30 and TRBJ2-3, reads SQTIHQWPATLVQPVGSPLSLECTVEGTSNPNLYWYRQAAGRGLQLLFYSVGIGQISSEVPQNLSASRPQDRQFILSSKKLLLSDSGFYLCAWSPGLGADTQYFGPGTRLTVL.

The rearrangement links TRBV7-8 to TRBJ2-1; 9 positions agree with TRBD2. Germline CDR1 reads SGHVS; CDR2 reads FQNEAQ. The CDR3 spans 14 residues. After removal of 2 bases from V and 9 bases from J, the junction contained 5 bases not matched to a gene. This CDR3 reads CASSLTSGPGEQFF. The CDR3 nucleotides read TGTGCCAGCAGCTTAACTAGCGGGCCGGGTGAGCAGTTCTTC.

This clone was observed a few times. V gene TRBV4-1 combines with J gene TRBJ1-1, with D maybe TRBD1 (6 bases). From germline, CDR1 is MGHRA and CDR2 YSYEKL. The CDR3 runs 14 residues. Trimming removed 3 bases from V and 11 bases from J, with 19 bases in between. The CDR3 loop is CASSQPGRGRNAFF. The CDR3 DNA is TGCGCCAGCAGCCAGCCTGGCAGGGGACGGAACGCTTTCTTT.

The genes are TRBV29-1 and TRBJ2-7; the D is unclear. There are 12 residues in the CDR3. Trimming took 6 bases from V and 0 from J, leaving 9 bases between them. Germline CDR1 reads SQVTM; CDR2 reads ANQGSEA. CDR3 sequence: CSVLESSYEQYF. CDR3 nucleotide sequence: TGCAGCGTGCTCGAGAGCTCCTACGAGCAGTACTTC.

The chain joins TRBV7-9 to TRBJ2-1; a possible D gene is TRBD1 (5 bases). The germline gives CDR1 SEHNR, CDR2 FQNEAQ (reference sequence). Between the trimmed V and J ends, which lost 3 bases and 8 bases, there was a span of 11 bases. This CDR3 region has 13 residues. CDR3: CASSFSRVDEQFF. The CDR3 DNA is TGTGCCAGCAGCTTTTCCAGGGTCGATGAGCAGTTCTTC.

The chain uses TRBV27 and TRBJ2-5; 11 bases are shared with TRBD1. This CDR3 contains 15 residues. Germline V gene data show CDR1 as MNHEY and CDR2 as SMNVEV (reference sequence). V lost 6 bases, J lost 1 base, and 4 bases stayed unmatched. The CDR3 loop is CASSLGQGVQETQYF. In DNA, the CDR3 is TGTGCCAGCAGCCTGGGACAGGGGGTCCAAGAGACCCAGTACTTC.

The V gene is TRBV5-8, the J gene TRBJ1-2; D perhaps matches TRBD1 (5 bases). The CDR3 loop spans 9 amino acids. Germline assignment: CDR1 SGHTS and CDR2 YDEGEE. CDR3 DNA: TGTGCGGGGGGCTATGGCTACACCTTC. Encoded protein: CAGGYGYTF.